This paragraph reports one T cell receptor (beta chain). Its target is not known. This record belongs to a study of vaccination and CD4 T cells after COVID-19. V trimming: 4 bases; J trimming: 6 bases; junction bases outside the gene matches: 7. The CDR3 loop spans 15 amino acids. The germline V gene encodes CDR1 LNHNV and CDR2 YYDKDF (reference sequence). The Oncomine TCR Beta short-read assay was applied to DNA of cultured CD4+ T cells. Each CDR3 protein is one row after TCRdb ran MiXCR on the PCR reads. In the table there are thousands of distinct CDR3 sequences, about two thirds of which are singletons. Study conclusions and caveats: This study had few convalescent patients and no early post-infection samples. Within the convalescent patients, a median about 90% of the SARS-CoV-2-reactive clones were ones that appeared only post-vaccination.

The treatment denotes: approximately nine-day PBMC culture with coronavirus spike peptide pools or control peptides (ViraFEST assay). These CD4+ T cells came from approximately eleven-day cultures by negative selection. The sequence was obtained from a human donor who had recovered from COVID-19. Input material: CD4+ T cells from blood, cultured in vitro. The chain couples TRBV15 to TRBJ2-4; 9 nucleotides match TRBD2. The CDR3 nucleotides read TGTGCCACCAGCACCGCGGGAGGGCCCGGAAACATTCAGTACTTC. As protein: CATSTAGGPGNIQYF.